A selection of T cell receptor beta chains follows, all from one sample in a study of blood T cell repertoires in COVID-19. The method was immunoSEQ multiplex PCR; TCRdb's version includes in-frame clones alone and lacks a portion of them. Among 200,000 to 250,000 clones, 90% were seen once, and the ten largest hold about 15%. The sequenced sample was PBMCs or T cells enriched from blood (not recorded which). These receptors originate from a man aged 25-45 years who had been exposed to COVID-19. Each CDR3 is given with its conserved first and last residue. The order of the fields is clone size, D gene, J gene, V gene, CDR3 DNA, CDR3 protein. D genes are given only for firm matches. Some rows have no size entry. The others give once, few or many, or a class for an expanded clone.

-	-	TRBJ2-2	TRBV4-1	TGCGCCAGCAGCCAAGAACATGGGGGGAACGGGGAGCTGTTTTTT	CASSQEHGGNGELFF
-	TRBD2	TRBJ2-1	TRBV7-6	TGTGCCAGCAGCTTGGAGACTAGCGGGGGGCCGGGTGAGCAGTTCTTC	CASSLETSGGPGEQFF
once	TRBD2	TRBJ2-3	TRBV25-1	TGTGCCAGCAGTGACTTTGAGGTGGCTAGCGGGACAACAGATACGCAGTATTTT	CASSDFEVASGTTDTQYF
-	-	TRBJ1-6	TRBV7-2	TGTGCCAGCAGCTTAGCGCGAGTTTCGGGTTCACCCCTCCACTTT	CASSLARVSGSPLHF
-	-	TRBJ1-1	TRBV5-6	TGTGCCAGCAGTTATGACGGGAGGCATGCTGAAGCTTTCTTT	CASSYDGRHAEAFF
-	-	TRBJ1-1	TRBV27	TGTGCCAGCAGTTACGGGAGGGCCTCCCGGGGCACTGAAGCTTTCTTT	CASSYGRASRGTEAFF
-	-	TRBJ1-3	TRBV5-1	TGCGCCAGCAGCTTGGCCAACGCGAACACCATATATTTT	CASSLANANTIYF
once	TRBD1	TRBJ1-2	TRBV7-2	TGTGCCAGCAGCCTGACAGGGCATGGCTACACCTTC	CASSLTGHGYTF
-	TRBD1	TRBJ1-6	TRBV6-5	TGTGCCAGCAGACAGGGGAAGGATTCACCCCTCCACTTT	CASRQGKDSPLHF
-	TRBD1	TRBJ1-6	TRBV11-3	TGTGCCAGCAGCATGGACAGGGGATGGAATTCACCCCTCCACTTT	CASSMDRGWNSPLHF
-	-	TRBJ1-2	TRBV18	TGTGCCAGCTCACCACGGACCGGGGAAGGCTACACCTTC	CASSPRTGEGYTF
-	-	TRBJ2-5	TRBV2	TGTGCCAGCAGCCTGGGGCAACTCAGGACCCAGTACTTC	CASSLGQLRTQYF
-	TRBD2	TRBJ2-3	TRBV6-2/TRBV6-3	TGTGCCAGCAGTTACTCGCCGGGGGGGATAGATACGCAGTATTTT	CASSYSPGGIDTQYF
-	-	TRBJ1-1	TRBV14	TGTGCCAGCAGCCAACTTGGGGGCCACACTGAAGCTTTCTTT	CASSQLGGHTEAFF
-	-	TRBJ1-3	TRBV11-2	TGTGCCAGCAGACACCCCCGTCAGGGTGGAAACACCATATATTTT	CASRHPRQGGNTIYF
-	-	TRBJ2-1	TRBV5-4	TGTGCCAGCAGCTTGGATAGCGGTAGCTCCTACAATGAGCAGTTCTTC	CASSLDSGSSYNEQFF
-	-	TRBJ2-3	TRBV15	TGTGCCACCAGCAGAGATCGAGAAGCCACAGATACGCAGTATTTT	CATSRDREATDTQYF
-	TRBD1	TRBJ1-5	TRBV7-2	TGTGCCAGCAGCTTAGATGGGACAGGGGGCAATCAGCCCCAGCATTTT	CASSLDGTGGNQPQHF
-	TRBD1	TRBJ1-4	TRBV23-1	TGCGCCAGCAGTCAACCCGGGACAGGGGTTGAAAAACTGTTTTTT	CASSQPGTGVEKLFF
-	TRBD2	TRBJ2-7	TRBV5-1	TGCGCCAGCAGCCCCAAGGGAGCGGGGGGCTACGAGCAGTACTTC	CASSPKGAGGYEQYF
-	TRBD2	TRBJ2-1	TRBV6-2/TRBV6-3	TGTGCCAGCAGTCCAAGACTAGCGGGGGTTAAATACAATGAGCAGTTCTTC	CASSPRLAGVKYNEQFF
-	-	TRBJ2-5	TRBV7-9	TGTGCCAGCAGCTTTTCAGGGTCTCAGACCCAGTACTTC	CASSFSGSQTQYF
-	-	TRBJ1-1	TRBV7-9	TGTGCCAGCAGCTTTGTAGAGGGTTCCACTGAAGCTTTCTTT	CASSFVEGSTEAFF
-	TRBD1	TRBJ1-1	TRBV4-3	TGCGCCAGCAGCCGGGACAGGGTTGGCACTGAAGCTTTCTTT	CASSRDRVGTEAFF
-	-	TRBJ1-5	TRBV6-1	TGTGCCAGCAGTGATTTTTCGCCATTGGGCTGGACCCAGCATTTT	CASSDFSPLGWTQHF
-	-	TRBJ1-6	TRBV7-2	TGTGCCAGCAGCTTATTTGAGGGTGTCCTCCACTTT	CASSLFEGVLHF
-	TRBD1	TRBJ1-1	TRBV4-1	TGCGCCAGCAGCCAACCAGGCCAGGGGGCGAGGACTGAAGCTTTCTTT	CASSQPGQGARTEAFF
-	-	TRBJ2-7	TRBV14	TGTGCCAGCAGCCGTCAAGCGGGCCGCGGGAACGAGCAGTACTTC	CASSRQAGRGNEQYF